The sequence of this T cell receptor (beta chain) was determined in a study of T cell changes during pregnancy in multiple sclerosis. Only in-frame clones appear in the TCRdb table, and some are missing; sequencing was by immunoSEQ multiplex PCR. The table shows about 40,000 clones, with under 95% occurring only once. The CDR3 sequence is 20 residues long. Germline CDR1 is SGHDN and CDR2 is FVKESK. V was cut by 0 bases and J by 0 bases, with 23 bases left in between. The source of this sequence is a female donor with multiple sclerosis, enrolled in a pregnancy study. This chain uses TRBV14 with TRBJ1-1; no clear D. Material: CD8+ T cells from peripheral blood mononuclear cells, obtained in the first trimester of pregnancy. As DNA, the CDR3 is TGTGCCAGCAGCCAAGATATTAGTCAACCGACTGGACTTATGAACACTGAAGCTTTCTTT. Its translation is CASSQDISQPTGLMNTEAFF.